The 21 T cell receptor beta chains presented below share a single source sample, sequenced in a study of molecular identifiers for immune sequencing clone quantification. TCRdb called the PCR reads again in MiXCR, with one record for every CDR3 protein. The table has about 640,000 distinct CDR3 sequences, less than 20% seen once. The material sequenced was naive CD8+ T cells from blood, with Jurkat cell RNA spiked in. Documented subset: FACS-sorted CD8+CD4-CCR7+CD45RA+ naive T cells. The source of these receptors is a human donor in good health. Some libraries in this study had Jurkat cell RNA spiked in.

V gene TRBV3-1 combines with J gene TRBJ2-5; no clear D. Germline CDR1 and CDR2: LGHDT and YNNKEL (reference sequence). This CDR3 comprises 15 residues. V was cut by 0 bases and J by 5 bases, with 13 bases left in between. In DNA form, the CDR3 reads TGTGCCAGCAGCCAAGAAGTCACCCTCGGGGAGACCCAGTACTTC. Translating it yields CASSQEVTLGETQYF.

This clonotype was seen only a few times. The V gene is TRBV20-1, the J gene TRBJ2-1; D might be TRBD2 (5 bases). V lost 0 bases, J lost 10 bases, and 13 bases lay in between. The length of the CDR3 is 13 residues. Looked up from germline, CDR1 is DFQATT and CDR2 is SNEGSKA (reference sequence). The CDR3 DNA reads as TGCAGTGCTAGAGACCTGGACTCCTCGGAGCAGTTCTTC. It translates to CSARDLDSSEQFF.

This clonotype was found a few times. This sequence joins TRBV18 and TRBJ2-5, with TRBD2 identical over 11 bases. The length of the CDR3 is 16 residues. V lost 3 bases and J lost 2; bases outside the gene matches: 5. CDR1 and CDR2 (germline): KGHSH, LQKENI. CDR3 bases: TGTGCCAGCTCACCCAACCGACTAGCGGGGCAAGAGACCCAGTACTTC. Its protein product is CASSPNRLAGQETQYF.

This clonotype was picked up many times. CDR3 amino acids: CASSVGGSEQYF. The CDR3 coding sequence is TGTGCCAGCAGCGTTGGGGGCAGCGAGCAGTACTTC. This chain uses TRBV9 with TRBJ2-7; D is possibly TRBD1 (6 bases). Germline V lookup: CDR1 SGDLS, CDR2 YYNGEE. The CDR3 runs to 12 residues. V was pared by 2 bases and J by 6 bases, with 9 bases between.

The chain couples TRBV6-1 to TRBJ2-5; a weak D match, TRBD1 (5 bases). Trimming took 7 bases from V and 7 from J, leaving 19 bases between them. The V gene's germline CDR1 is MNHNS and CDR2 SASEGT. The CDR3 length is 14 residues. The CDR3 region is CASTPDSSAGTQYF. CDR3 coding DNA: TGTGCCAGCACCCCCGACAGTTCAGCAGGGACCCAGTACTTC.

This clonotype has a count of ten or more. In DNA, the CDR3 is TGTGCCAGCAGCTTAGGGGTGGAGTACGAGCAGTACTTC. Its protein is CASSLGVEYEQYF. The chain has TRBV7-2 and TRBJ2-7; D unresolved. Germline-derived CDR1 and CDR2 are SGHTA and FQGNSA. Trimming pared 1 base from V and 4 bases from J, leaving 8 bases between. This CDR3 is 13 amino acids long.

This clonotype has ten or more counts. This chain connects TRBV4-3 to TRBJ2-7; D gene unclear. Trimming shortened V by 0 bases and J by 2 bases, and 11 bases separated the two germline ends. The length of the CDR3 is 15 residues. Germline CDR1 LGHNA, CDR2 YSLEER. CDR3 amino acids: CASSQDRQVTYEQYF. CDR3 DNA: TGCGCCAGCAGCCAAGATAGGCAAGTGACCTACGAGCAGTACTTC.

Concerning this clonotype itself: A much larger clone differs by one base, so this may be a read error. This chain links TRBV29-1 with TRBJ2-1, with 7 positions matching TRBD2. The CDR3 covers 14 residues. CDR1 SQVTM and CDR2 ANQGSEA come from the germline V gene. The CDR3 reads CSVEWRGTYNGQFF. The CDR3 bases are TGCAGCGTTGAATGGCGGGGGACCTACAATGGGCAGTTCTTC.

This clonotype appeared many times. The V and J genes are TRBV10-3 and TRBJ2-7; no definite D call. From germline, CDR1 is ENHRY and CDR2 SYGVKD. V gave up 0 bases and J gave up 1 base, with 7 bases separating them. This CDR3 has 14 residues. Written as DNA, the CDR3 is TGTGCCATCAGTGAGTCGGGCAGGTCCTACGAGCAGTACTTC. Its translation: CAISESGRSYEQYF.

The chain has TRBV27 and TRBJ2-7; 8 bases agree with TRBD2. The CDR3 consists of 15 residues. Germline CDR1 and CDR2: MNHEY and SMNVEV (reference sequence). The V segment lost 6 bases and the J segment 1 base; nucleotides outside the gene matches: 8. The CDR3 bases are TGTGCCAGCAGCCCGGGGGGGGCACTTTCCTACGAGCAGTACTTC. It codes for CASSPGGALSYEQYF.

Comments on this clonotype: One junction end disagrees with the germline gene, perhaps due to a read error. V usage is TRBV5-4 and J usage is TRBJ2-7, with D perhaps TRBD2 (5 bases). Germline loops: CDR1 SGHNT, CDR2 YYREEE (reference sequence). There are 15 residues in the CDR3. The CDR3 region has the DNA TGTGCCAGCAACTTGGGAGACGGAAGCTCCTACGAGCAGCACTTC. This translates into CASNLGDGSSYEQHF.

Comment on this clonotype: This may stem from a read error, because a much larger clone lies one nucleotide away. CDR3 DNA sequence: TGCAGTGCTAGAGCGGTTGACGGGGTCGAGGAGACCCAGTACTTC. Translation gives CSARAVDGVEETQYF. This sequence joins TRBV20-1 and TRBJ2-5, with D perhaps TRBD2 (5 bases). Germline-derived CDR1 and CDR2 are DFQATT and SNEGSKA (reference sequence). The V gene lost 1 base and the J gene lost 5 bases, with 17 bases spanning the gap. CDR3 length: 15 amino acids.

This clonotype was found many times. The rearrangement joins TRBV2 to TRBJ2-5; D is uncertain. V was cut by 4 bases and J by 0 bases, with 12 bases left in between. The CDR3 is made up of 15 amino acids. Germline V lookup: CDR1 SNHLY, CDR2 FYNNEI. CDR3 sequence: CASSATPMYQETQYF. CDR3 nucleotides: TGTGCCAGCAGTGCCACCCCTATGTACCAAGAGACCCAGTACTTC. Full variable domain (missing parts from reference TRBV2 and TRBJ2-5): EPEVTQTPSHQVTQMGQEVILRCVPISNHLYFYWYRQILGQKVEFLVSFYNNEISEKSEIFDDQFSVERPDGSNFTLKIRSTKLEDSAMYFCASSATPMYQETQYFGPGTRLLVL.

This chain connects TRBV4-1 to TRBJ2-3; 8 positions match TRBD1. CDR3 length equals 17 residues. The trim removed 1 base at V and 5 bases at J, leaving 11 bases unmatched. Germline CDR1 and CDR2: MGHRA and YSYEKL. In DNA form, the CDR3 reads TGCGCCAGCAGCCAAGTGCGGACAGGGACCTTTGGAGATACGCAGTATTTT. As protein: CASSQVRTGTFGDTQYF.

At least ten counts were recorded for this clonotype. V and J are TRBV29-1 and TRBJ1-5; 8 nucleotides align to TRBD1. V lost 6 bases to trimming and J lost 3 bases; unmatched junction nucleotides: 7. The V gene's germline CDR1 is SQVTM and CDR2 ANQGSEA. The length of the CDR3 is 14 residues. The DNA for the CDR3 is TGCAGCGTCTGGACAGGGCCCAACAATCAGCCCCAGCATTTT. It encodes CSVWTGPNNQPQHF.

This clonotype has just a few counts. The gene calls are TRBV20-1 and TRBJ2-7; D is perhaps TRBD2 (6 bases). V gave up 0 bases and J gave up 1 base, with 16 bases separating them. This CDR3 contains 16 residues. Germline CDR1 DFQATT, CDR2 SNEGSKA (reference sequence). The CDR3 nucleotides read TGCAGTGCTAGAGATTTCGTCCTAGCGCTATCCTACGAGCAGTACTTC. Amino acids: CSARDFVLALSYEQYF.

Concerning this clonotype: A read error may explain this, as a much larger clone is one base away. The chain carries TRBV13 and TRBJ1-5, with D perhaps TRBD1 (6 bases). Germline assignment: CDR1 PRHDT and CDR2 FYEKMQ (reference sequence). Trimming shortened V by 8 bases and J by 3 bases, and 14 bases separated the two germline ends. The CDR3 totals 14 residues. CDR3 protein: CASGSRTDNQPQHF. The CDR3 DNA follows: TGTGCCAGCGGCTCACGGACAGACAATCAGCCCCAGCATTTT.

The rearrangement uses TRBV28 and TRBJ2-7, with 8 bases identical to TRBD2. CDR1 and CDR2 from the germline V gene are MDHEN and SYDVKM. The CDR3 consists of 14 residues. The J segment lost 6 bases and the V segment lost 6 bases, leaving 10 bases of the junction unmatched. CDR3 nucleotide sequence: TGTGCCAGCAGCCTCGCCACTAGCGGCTGCGAGCAGTACTTC. Encoded protein: CASSLATSGCEQYF.

This clonotype was observed at least ten times. V and J are TRBV12-3 or TRBV12-4 and TRBJ1-5, with D possibly matching TRBD1 (5 bases). The length of the CDR3 is 12 residues. Trimming cost V 6 bases and J 7 bases, with 10 bases left between them. The CDR3 loop reads CASSHRSQPQHF. The CDR3 DNA follows: TGTGCCAGCAGCCACAGGTCCCAGCCCCAGCATTTT.

This clonotype was detected only a few times. The J gene is TRBJ2-1, the V gene TRBV7-9; D perhaps matches TRBD2 (5 bases). The CDR3 runs 15 residues. Germline values: CDR1 SEHNR, CDR2 FQNEAQ (reference sequence). V lost 6 bases to trimming and J lost 3 bases, with 15 bases between them. CDR3 sequence reads: CASSRGGTYYNEQFF. As DNA, the CDR3 is TGTGCCAGCAGTCGCGGAGGAACTTACTACAATGAGCAGTTCTTC.

This clonotype was detected only a few times. The gene calls are TRBV7-4 and TRBJ2-7; TRBD2 agrees at 7 bases. The germline gives CDR1 SGHVT, CDR2 SQSDAQ. CDR3 length equals 15 residues. After removal of 4 bases from V and 3 bases from J, the junction contained 9 bases not matched to a gene. The CDR3 nucleotides are TGTGCCAGCAGCTCAGGGAGGACTAGACTCTACGAGCAGTACTTC. Amino acids: CASSSGRTRLYEQYF.